The 31 T cell receptor beta chains below were found in one sample sequenced in a study of spatial heterogeneity in lung cancer. Specified time point: blood at routine non-recurrence follow-up after resection. TCRdb re-derived calls from the 5' RACE reads in MiXCR, one entry per CDR3 protein. This sample has approximately 18,000 distinct CDR3 sequences; over 15% occur once, and the top ten carry roughly 6.5%. Sequenced material: PBMCs, taken at follow-up. Receptor source: a male donor with early-stage non-small cell lung cancer.

By frequency in the sample, this clonotype is medium-sized. The genes are TRBV20-1 and TRBJ2-3; 9 positions agree with TRBD2. This CDR3 comprises 13 residues. With V trimmed by 5 bases and J by 2 bases, 2 bases remained unmatched. Germline V gene sequence: CDR1 DFQATT, CDR2 SNEGSKA (reference sequence). The DNA for the CDR3 is TGCAGTGCTGTAGCGGGAGCCACAGATACGCAGTATTTT. Translating gives CSAVAGATDTQYF.

In this sample, this clonotype turned up many times. The rearrangement joins TRBV7-3 to TRBJ2-2; no clear D. CDR3 size: 12 residues. V shed 8 bases and J shed 0 bases, with 4 bases lying between them. Per germline, CDR1 SGHTA and CDR2 FQGTGA. CDR3 DNA sequence: TGTGCCAGCGAGTCGAACACCGGGGAGCTGTTTTTT. Amino acids: CASESNTGELFF.

The table lists this clonotype with a few counts. V is TRBV9 and J is TRBJ2-1, with 7 bases fitting TRBD2. The length of the CDR3 is 16 residues. V was clipped by 4 bases and J by 4 bases; unmatched bases: 11. CDR1 SGDLS and CDR2 YYNGEE come from the germline V gene. The CDR3 spells CASSSSRASGYNEQFF. The CDR3 DNA reads as TGTGCCAGCAGCTCCTCCAGGGCTAGCGGTTACAATGAGCAGTTCTTC.

This chain links TRBV7-6 with TRBJ1-2; perhaps TRBD1 as D (6 bases). The germline V gene encodes CDR1 SGHVS and CDR2 FNYEAQ. V was cut by 5 bases and J by 4 bases, with 14 bases left in between. This CDR3 has 14 residues. The CDR3 region has the DNA TGTGCCAGCAGCCGGGGGCAGGGACTCTATGGCTACACCTTC. Translated, it gives CASSRGQGLYGYTF.

This clonotype has a count of ten or more. The rearrangement links TRBV20-1 to TRBJ2-7, with D unclear. V was shortened by 3 bases and J by 0 bases, with 0 bases between the two germline ends. From germline, CDR1 is DFQATT and CDR2 SNEGSKA (reference sequence). This CDR3 is built from 10 residues. The CDR3 is CSASSYEQYF. CDR3 DNA: TGCAGTGCTAGCTCCTACGAGCAGTACTTC.

V and J are TRBV5-4 and TRBJ2-1; 7 nucleotides line up with TRBD2. Germline trimming cut 3 bases from V and 0 bases from J; bases unmatched to any gene: 9. The CDR3 length is 17 residues. From germline, CDR1 is SGHNT and CDR2 YYREEE (reference sequence). CDR3 bases: TGTGCCAGCAGCTCCAGGAGCGGGACCGCCTCCTACAATGAGCAGTTCTTC. It codes for CASSSRSGTASYNEQFF.

Judged by abundance, this clonotype is medium-sized. The chain recombines TRBV5-6 with TRBJ1-1; 8 positions agree with TRBD1. The CDR3 runs 15 residues. After removal of 0 bases from V and 5 bases from J, the junction contained 6 bases not matched to a gene. Germline lookup yields CDR1 SGHDT and CDR2 YYEEEE. CDR3 protein: CASSLDRGWLTEAFF. The CDR3 DNA follows: TGTGCCAGCAGCTTGGACAGGGGGTGGCTAACTGAAGCTTTCTTT.

Many counts were recorded for this clonotype. This rearrangement joins TRBV7-2 to TRBJ2-7; 7 nucleotides align to TRBD1. The CDR3 contains 15 residues. Germline values: CDR1 SGHTA, CDR2 FQGNSA. Trimming cost V 1 base and J 4 bases; bases outside gene matches: 7. CDR3 amino acids: CASSLDSNRGYEQYF. The CDR3 DNA follows: TGTGCCAGCAGCTTAGATTCTAACAGGGGATACGAGCAGTACTTC.

V and J are TRBV2 and TRBJ2-2; 10 positions match TRBD2. With 3 bases clipped from V and 2 bases from J, the junction kept 3 bases outside the gene matches. This CDR3 region has 16 residues. Germline CDR1 SNHLY, CDR2 FYNNEI. The CDR3 protein is CASSDASGGNTGELFF. In DNA form, the CDR3 reads TGTGCCAGCAGTGATGCTAGCGGGGGAAACACCGGGGAGCTGTTTTTT.

This clonotype showed up just once. Possible read error: a much larger clone is one base away. This rearrangement joins TRBV27 to TRBJ2-4; 7 bases fit TRBD2. The CDR3 has 13 residues. CDR1 is MNHEY and CDR2 is SMNVEV in the germline V gene (reference sequence). Losses at the gene ends were 3 bases for V and 5 bases for J; bases not matched to a gene: 1. The CDR3 DNA reads TGTGCCAGCAGTTTTGGGGGGGAAAACATTCAGTACTTC. As protein: CASSFGGENIQYF.

At least ten counts were recorded for this clonotype. The CDR3 DNA follows: TGTGCCAGCAGCTCCGACAGGGGGCTCCCTGAAGCTTTCTTT. It yields the protein CASSSDRGLPEAFF. The chain uses TRBV7-9 and TRBJ1-1; 10 bases agree with TRBD1. The ends lost 4 bases at V and 6 bases at J; junction bases unmatched: 5. The germline gives CDR1 SEHNR, CDR2 FQNEAQ (reference sequence). There are 14 residues in the CDR3.

Many counts were recorded for this clonotype. This rearrangement joins TRBV7-2 to TRBJ2-3; the D is unclear. Between the trimmed V and J ends, which lost 7 bases and 4 bases, there was a span of 12 bases. In germline, CDR1 is SGHTA, CDR2 FQGNSA. CDR3 size: 13 residues. The CDR3 reads CASTPSYADTQYF. The CDR3 DNA is TGTGCCAGCACCCCTTCCTACGCAGATACGCAGTATTTT.

This rearrangement joins TRBV4-2 to TRBJ1-1; D unclear. V was trimmed by 4 bases and J by 0 bases, leaving 6 bases between them. Germline lookup yields CDR1 LGHNA and CDR2 YNFKEQ. CDR3 size: 13 residues. CDR3 in DNA: TGTGCCAGCAGCCGAACGGTGAACACTGAAGCTTTCTTT. This codes for CASSRTVNTEAFF.

This clonotype was detected a few times. The chain employs TRBV7-2 and TRBJ2-2; D is unclear. This CDR3 contains 14 residues. CDR1 is SGHTA and CDR2 is FQGNSA in the germline V gene. V was pared by 2 bases and J by 6 bases, with 10 bases between. The CDR3 coding sequence is TGTGCCAGCAGCTTACTGGGGATGGCCGGGGAGCTGTTTTTT. Translating gives CASSLLGMAGELFF.

This clonotype has more than one count but fewer than ten. V gene TRBV11-3 combines with J gene TRBJ2-2, with 9 positions matching TRBD1. This CDR3 comprises 16 residues. Germline values: CDR1 SGHNT, CDR2 YENEEA. With V trimmed by 7 bases and J by 7 bases, 13 bases remained unmatched. The CDR3 is CASTLFGTGSLGELFF. Written as DNA, the CDR3 is TGTGCCAGCACCCTGTTCGGGACAGGGTCCCTCGGGGAGCTGTTTTTT. Full variable domain (remainder filled in from reference TRBV11-3 and TRBJ2-2): EAGVVQSPRYKIIEKKQPVAFWCNPISGHNTLYWYLQNLGQGPELLIRYENEEAVDDSQLPKDRFSAERLKGVDSTLKIQPAELGDSAVYLCASTLFGTGSLGELFFGEGSRLTVL.

This clonotype was counted only a few times. The DNA for the CDR3 is TGTGCCAGCTCACCAGAGCAGGGGAACGGAAACACCATATATTTT. Residues: CASSPEQGNGNTIYF. The genes are TRBV18 and TRBJ1-3, with D perhaps TRBD1 (6 bases). V was trimmed by 2 bases and J by 4 bases, leaving 12 bases between them. This CDR3 is 15 amino acids long. CDR1 and CDR2 from the germline V gene are KGHSH and LQKENI.

This clonotype came up many times. The chain links TRBV3-1 to TRBJ1-3; D gene ambiguous. The V end lost 6 bases, the J end lost 0 bases, and 9 bases lay between the germline ends. The CDR3 contains 14 residues. Germline V gene sequence: CDR1 LGHDT, CDR2 YNNKEL (reference sequence). CDR3: CASSAGYSGNTIYF. For the CDR3, the DNA is TGTGCCAGCAGTGCCGGCTACTCTGGAAACACCATATATTTT.

This clonotype was found many times. J is TRBJ1-6 and V is TRBV13; perhaps TRBD1 as D (5 bases). Germline CDR1 and CDR2: PRHDT and FYEKMQ (reference sequence). The CDR3 is 15 amino acids. V dropped 0 bases and J dropped 6 bases, with 9 bases sitting between them. This CDR3 reads CASSLGRVGNSPLHF. The DNA for the CDR3 is TGTGCCAGCAGCTTAGGCAGGGTTGGTAATTCACCCCTCCACTTT.

The chain uses TRBV2 and TRBJ2-6, with TRBD1 as a possible D gene (5 bases). The CDR3 runs 14 residues. The V end lost 4 bases, the J end lost 10 bases, and 14 bases lay between the germline ends. Germline CDR1 reads SNHLY; CDR2 reads FYNNEI. CDR3 loop: CASSAGLSRNVLTF. CDR3 in DNA: TGTGCCAGCAGTGCAGGGTTAAGTAGGAACGTCCTGACTTTC.

This clonotype occurred many times. The CDR3 DNA reads TGTGCCAGCAGTGACCCGGGACAACTCAATGAAAAACTGTTTTTT. Its protein is CASSDPGQLNEKLFF. This sequence joins TRBV25-1 and TRBJ1-4, with D possibly being TRBD1 (6 bases). This CDR3 contains 15 residues. Trimming removed 3 bases at V and 5 bases at J, with 13 bases between. CDR1 and CDR2 (germline): MGHDK, SYGVNS.

Sample share makes this clonotype medium-sized. The rearrangement uses TRBV5-4 and TRBJ2-5, with 7 positions matching TRBD1. In germline, CDR1 is SGHNT, CDR2 YYREEE (reference sequence). J was trimmed by 3 bases and V by 3 bases; bases with no gene match: 8. CDR3 length: 15 residues. CDR3 nucleotide sequence: TGTGCCAGCAGCTATGACAGGGTAATGGAAGAGACCCAGTACTTC. Translated, it gives CASSYDRVMEETQYF.

By share of the sample, this clonotype is medium-sized. The CDR3 loop reads CSAPGQNEKLFF. In nucleotides, the CDR3 is TGCAGTGCTCCGGGACAGAATGAAAAACTGTTTTTT. The rearrangement uses TRBV20-1 and TRBJ1-4, with 7 bases matching TRBD1. The CDR3 sequence is 12 residues long. V gave up 5 bases and J gave up 5 bases; unmatched junction bases: 2. Germline lookup yields CDR1 DFQATT and CDR2 SNEGSKA (reference sequence).

This clonotype occurred many times. The V gene is TRBV11-2, the J gene TRBJ2-1, with 8 bases identical to TRBD1. Unmatched junction bases numbered 11, after V lost 4 bases and J lost 9 bases. The CDR3 is 15 residues long. In germline, CDR1 is SGHAT, CDR2 FQNNGV. The CDR3 DNA follows: TGTGCCAGCAGCTCAGAGCAGGGGGCGCGGGTTGAGCAGTTCTTC. Translating gives CASSSEQGARVEQFF. Full variable domain (remainder filled in from reference TRBV11-2 and TRBJ2-1): EAGVAQSPRYKIIEKRQSVAFWCNPISGHATLYWYQQILGQGPKLLIQFQNNGVVDDSQLPKDRFSAERLKGVDSTLKIQPAKLEDSAVYLCASSSEQGARVEQFFGPGTRLTVL.

The chain joins TRBV11-2 to TRBJ2-3, with 7 nucleotides matching TRBD1. Germline CDR1 and CDR2: SGHAT and FQNNGV. The CDR3 spans 14 residues. Unmatched junction bases numbered 1, after V lost 1 base and J lost 3 bases. Written as DNA, the CDR3 is TGTGCCAGCAGCTTAGGCAGGGGGACAGATACGCAGTATTTT. It specifies CASSLGRGTDTQYF.

This chain links TRBV7-2 with TRBJ1-6; tentatively, D is TRBD1 (5 bases). This CDR3 region has 16 residues. The V gene lost 2 bases and the J gene lost 3 bases, with 11 bases spanning the gap. Germline V gene lookup returns CDR1 SGHTA and CDR2 FQGNSA. Here the CDR3 DNA reads TGTGCCAGCAGCTTAACGGTACAGGACTATAATTCACCCCTCCACTTT. Amino acids: CASSLTVQDYNSPLHF.

This clonotype was found a few times. CDR3 amino acids: CASSLTDGATNEKLFF. The CDR3 DNA reads TGTGCCAGCAGCCTGACGGACGGAGCAACTAATGAAAAACTGTTTTTT. The rearrangement links TRBV3-1 to TRBJ1-4; no clear D. The V gene's germline CDR1 is LGHDT and CDR2 YNNKEL (reference sequence). Trimming shortened V by 4 bases and J by 0 bases, and 12 bases separated the two germline ends. This CDR3 is built from 16 residues.

This clonotype was picked up many times. V gene TRBV11-2 combines with J gene TRBJ2-1; 10 bases are shared with TRBD2. The trim removed 8 bases at V and 4 bases at J, leaving 5 bases unmatched. The CDR3 has 14 amino acids. Germline lookup yields CDR1 SGHAT and CDR2 FQNNGV. CDR3 nucleotides: TGTGCCAGCGTTTCTAGCGGGGGTTACAATGAGCAGTTCTTC. Translating it yields CASVSSGGYNEQFF.

The chain recombines TRBV24-1 with TRBJ2-2; 9 nucleotides line up with TRBD1. V gave up 2 bases and J gave up 9 bases; unmatched junction bases: 9. This CDR3 is 16 amino acids long. In germline, CDR1 is KGHDR, CDR2 SFDVKD. This chain's CDR3 is CATSDSRQGVSRELFF. CDR3 coding DNA: TGTGCCACCAGTGATTCCCGACAGGGGGTATCCAGGGAGCTGTTTTTT.

By proportion, this clonotype is medium-sized (0.01 to 0.1%). The chain carries TRBV29-1 and TRBJ1-5; the match to TRBD1 covers 8 bases. Germline values: CDR1 SQVTM, CDR2 ANQGSEA. The CDR3 runs to 13 residues. With 5 bases clipped from V and 2 bases from J, the junction kept 2 bases outside the gene matches. The CDR3 loop is CSVKGQGNQPQHF. DNA for the CDR3: TGCAGCGTTAAGGGACAGGGCAATCAGCCCCAGCATTTT. Using reference TRBV29-1 and TRBJ1-5 for the parts outside the CDR3, the full variable domain is SAVISQKPSRDICQRGTSLTIQCQVDSQVTMMFWYRQQPGQSLTLIATANQGSEATYESGFVIDKFPISRPNLTFSTLTVSNMSPEDSSIYLCSVKGQGNQPQHFGDGTRLSIL.

The rearrangement links TRBV28 to TRBJ1-2; tentative D call: TRBD1 (6 bases). V was cut by 5 bases and J by 4 bases, with 20 bases left in between. The germline gives CDR1 MDHEN, CDR2 SYDVKM. The CDR3 consists of 16 residues. The DNA for the CDR3 is TGTGCCAGCAGTGTATTACAGGGTTCGGCCGGCTATGGCTACACCTTC. Translated, it gives CASSVLQGSAGYGYTF.

The V call is TRBV30, the J call TRBJ2-7; D gene unclear. Per the germline V gene, CDR1 is GTSNPN and CDR2 is SVGIG (reference sequence). This CDR3 has 12 residues. Trimming cost V 0 bases and J 6 bases, with 9 bases left between them. CDR3 DNA sequence: TGTGCCTGGAGTGTAAACCCAATCGAGCAGTACTTC. Amino acid sequence: CAWSVNPIEQYF.